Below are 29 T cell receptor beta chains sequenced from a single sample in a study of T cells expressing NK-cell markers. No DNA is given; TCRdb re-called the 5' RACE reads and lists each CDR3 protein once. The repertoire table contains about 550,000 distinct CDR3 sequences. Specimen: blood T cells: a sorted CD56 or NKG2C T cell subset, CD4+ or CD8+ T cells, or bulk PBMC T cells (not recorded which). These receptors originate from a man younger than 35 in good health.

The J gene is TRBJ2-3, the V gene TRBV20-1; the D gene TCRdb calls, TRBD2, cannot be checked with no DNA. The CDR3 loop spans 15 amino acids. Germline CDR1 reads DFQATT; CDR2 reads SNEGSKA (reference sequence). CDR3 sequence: CSASWTGLGADTQYF.

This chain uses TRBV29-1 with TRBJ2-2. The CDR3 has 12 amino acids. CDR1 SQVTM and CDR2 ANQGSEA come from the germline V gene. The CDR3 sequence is CSVKSVAGELFF.

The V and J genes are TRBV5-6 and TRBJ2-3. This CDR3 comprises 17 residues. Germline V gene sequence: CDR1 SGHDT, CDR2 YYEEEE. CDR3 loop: CASSLAGKGFMTDTQYF.

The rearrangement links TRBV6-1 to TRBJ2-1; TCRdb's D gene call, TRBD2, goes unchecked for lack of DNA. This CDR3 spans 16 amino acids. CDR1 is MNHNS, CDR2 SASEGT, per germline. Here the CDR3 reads CASSPVTSRTYNEQFF.

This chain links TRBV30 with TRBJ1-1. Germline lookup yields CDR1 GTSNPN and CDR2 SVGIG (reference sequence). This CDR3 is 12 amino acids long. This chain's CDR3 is CAWRIPGGRAFF.

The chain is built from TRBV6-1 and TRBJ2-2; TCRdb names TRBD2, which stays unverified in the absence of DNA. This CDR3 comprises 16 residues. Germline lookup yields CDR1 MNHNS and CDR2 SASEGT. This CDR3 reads CASSPHTSGNTGELFF.

CDR3 sequence reads: CSVDGHPGGSYNEQFF. The chain joins TRBV29-1 to TRBJ2-1; TCRdb's D call, TRBD1, is unchecked because there is no DNA. Looked up from germline, CDR1 is SQVTM and CDR2 is ANQGSEA. CDR3 length: 16 residues.

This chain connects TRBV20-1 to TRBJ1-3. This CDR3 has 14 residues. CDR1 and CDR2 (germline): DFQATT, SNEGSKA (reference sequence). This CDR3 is CSARVPGRRNTIYF.

The CDR3 region is CASSHGGTYNEQFF. V is TRBV3-1 and J is TRBJ2-1; the D call of TRBD1 rests on TCRdb alone, since no DNA is present to check it. CDR1 is LGHDT and CDR2 is YNNKEL in the germline V gene (reference sequence). There are 14 residues in the CDR3.

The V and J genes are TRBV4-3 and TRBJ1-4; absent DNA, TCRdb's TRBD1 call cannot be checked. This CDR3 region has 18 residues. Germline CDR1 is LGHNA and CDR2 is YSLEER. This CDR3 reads CASSLDQLTGMGSEKLFF.

CDR3 protein: CASSIVGLAGDLSYNEQFF. J is TRBJ2-1 and V is TRBV19; as DNA is missing, the TRBD2 call by TCRdb cannot be tested. Germline V lookup: CDR1 LNHDA, CDR2 SQIVND (reference sequence). The CDR3 extends over 19 amino acids. Full variable domain (missing parts from reference TRBV19 and TRBJ2-1): DGGITQSPKYLFRKEGQNVTLSCEQNLNHDAMYWYRQDPGQGLRLIYYSQIVNDFQKGDIAEGYSVSREKKESFPLTVTSAQKNPTAFYLCASSIVGLAGDLSYNEQFFGPGTRLTVL.

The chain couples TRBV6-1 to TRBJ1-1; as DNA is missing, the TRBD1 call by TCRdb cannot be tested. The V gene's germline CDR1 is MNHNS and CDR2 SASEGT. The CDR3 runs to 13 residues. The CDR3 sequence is CASSPRTGSGAFF.

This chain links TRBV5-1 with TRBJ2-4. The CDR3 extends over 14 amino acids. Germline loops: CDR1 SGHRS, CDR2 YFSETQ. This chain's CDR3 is CASSLEARKNIQYF.

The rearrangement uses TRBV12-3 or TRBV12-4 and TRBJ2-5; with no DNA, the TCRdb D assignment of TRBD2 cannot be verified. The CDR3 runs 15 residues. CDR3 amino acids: CASSLTSGMQETQYF.

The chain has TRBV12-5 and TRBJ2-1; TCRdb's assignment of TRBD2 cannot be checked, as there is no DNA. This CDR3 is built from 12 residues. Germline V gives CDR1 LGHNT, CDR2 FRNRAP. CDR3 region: CASGLEGYQQFF.

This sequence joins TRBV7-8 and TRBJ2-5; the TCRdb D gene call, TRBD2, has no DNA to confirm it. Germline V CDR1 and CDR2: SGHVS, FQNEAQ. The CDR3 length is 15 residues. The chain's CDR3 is CASSSGRDSRETQYF.

The CDR3 sequence is CASSPREDNYEQYF. This chain uses TRBV9 with TRBJ2-7; TCRdb calls TRBD2, which cannot be checked without DNA. Per the germline V gene, CDR1 is SGDLS and CDR2 is YYNGEE. The length of the CDR3 is 14 residues.

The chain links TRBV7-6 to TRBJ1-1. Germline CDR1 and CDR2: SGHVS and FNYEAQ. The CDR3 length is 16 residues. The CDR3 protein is CASSLTTRKMNTEAFF.

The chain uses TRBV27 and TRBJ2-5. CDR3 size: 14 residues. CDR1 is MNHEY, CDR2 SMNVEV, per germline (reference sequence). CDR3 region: CASSPQTGHETQYF.

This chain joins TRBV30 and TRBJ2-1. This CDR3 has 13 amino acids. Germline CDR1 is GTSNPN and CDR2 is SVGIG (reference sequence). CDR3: CAWSVSSGNEQFF.

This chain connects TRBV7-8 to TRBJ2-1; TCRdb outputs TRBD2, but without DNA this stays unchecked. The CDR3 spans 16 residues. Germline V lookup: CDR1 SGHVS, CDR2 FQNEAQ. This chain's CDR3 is CASSPPAGSGTNEQFF.

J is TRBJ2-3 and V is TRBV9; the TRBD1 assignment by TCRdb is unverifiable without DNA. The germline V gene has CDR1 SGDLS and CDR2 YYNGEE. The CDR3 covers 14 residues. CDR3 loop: CASSVGHSADTQYF.

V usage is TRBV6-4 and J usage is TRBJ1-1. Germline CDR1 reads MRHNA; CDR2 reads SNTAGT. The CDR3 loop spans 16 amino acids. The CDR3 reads CASTQVCGDTNTEAFF.

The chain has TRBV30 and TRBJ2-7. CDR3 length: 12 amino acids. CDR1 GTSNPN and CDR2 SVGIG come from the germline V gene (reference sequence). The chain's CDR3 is CAWSGLRVEQYF.

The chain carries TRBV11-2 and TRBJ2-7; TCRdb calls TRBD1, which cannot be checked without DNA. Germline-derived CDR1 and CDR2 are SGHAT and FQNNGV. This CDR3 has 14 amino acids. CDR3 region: CASSARDRGYEQYF.

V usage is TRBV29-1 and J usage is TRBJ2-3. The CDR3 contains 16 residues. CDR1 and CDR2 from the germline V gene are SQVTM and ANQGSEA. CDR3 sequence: CSVEDRWRLSTDTQYF.

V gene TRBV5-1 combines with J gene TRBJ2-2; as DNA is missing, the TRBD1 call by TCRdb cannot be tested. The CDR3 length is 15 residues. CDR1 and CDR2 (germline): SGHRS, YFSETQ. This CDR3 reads CATRPSGGDTGELFF.

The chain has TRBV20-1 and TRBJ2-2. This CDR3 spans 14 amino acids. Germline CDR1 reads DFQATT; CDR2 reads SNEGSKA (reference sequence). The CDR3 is CSARDVGSTGELFF.

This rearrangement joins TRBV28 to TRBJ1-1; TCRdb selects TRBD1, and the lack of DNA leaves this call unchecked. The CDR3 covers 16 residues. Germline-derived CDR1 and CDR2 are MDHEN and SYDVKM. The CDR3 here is CASRPTGGMVGVEAFF.